A single sample gave rise to the 18 T cell receptor beta chains below, sequenced in a study of early stage breast cancer tumors. The method was immunoSEQ multiplex PCR; TCRdb's version includes in-frame clones alone and lacks a portion of them. The sample holds about 15,000 clones; approximately 88% are singletons and the top ten take over 4.5%. The sequenced material came from normal breast tissue next to the tumor. These receptors came from a person in their thirties with breast cancer.

The genes are TRBV6-5 and TRBJ2-7; the match to TRBD2 covers 10 bases. This CDR3 region has 16 residues. V lost 0 bases to trimming and J lost 7 bases; unmatched junction nucleotides: 9. Germline V gene sequence: CDR1 MNHEY, CDR2 SVGAGI. DNA for the CDR3: TGTGCCAGCAGTTACTCAGGGCTAGCGGGAGCTTGGGAGCAGTACTTC. Protein: CASSYSGLAGAWEQYF.

CDR3 in amino acids: CASSLAAPQGEQYF. For the CDR3, the DNA is TGTGCCAGCAGCTTAGCGGCGCCTCAAGGGGAGCAGTACTTC. The V gene is TRBV7-8, the J gene TRBJ2-7; no clear D gene. The CDR3 totals 14 residues. V was pared by 0 bases and J by 7 bases, with 13 bases between. Germline V CDR1 and CDR2: SGHVS, FQNEAQ.

The genes are TRBV7-9 and TRBJ2-1; 13 bases are shared with TRBD2. Per germline, CDR1 SEHNR and CDR2 FQNEAQ (reference sequence). The CDR3 has 16 amino acids. The junction had 8 bases not matched to a gene; V was cut back by 3 bases and J by 9 bases. In DNA form, the CDR3 reads TGTGCCAGCAGCTTCCCGGGACTAGCGGGAATGGCTGAGCAGTTCTTC. Encoded protein: CASSFPGLAGMAEQFF.

This rearrangement joins TRBV7-2 to TRBJ2-7, with TRBD2 as a possible D gene (5 bases). Germline V CDR1 and CDR2: SGHTA, FQGNSA. This CDR3 has 12 residues. With 3 bases removed from V and 6 bases from J, the gap between germline ends came to 9 bases. CDR3 amino acids: CASSFNGLEQYF. For the CDR3, the DNA is TGTGCCAGCAGCTTCAACGGACTCGAGCAGTACTTC.

This clone was seen more than once but under ten times. The genes are TRBV2 and TRBJ2-1, with a possible D match to TRBD1 (5 bases). Germline values: CDR1 SNHLY, CDR2 FYNNEI. Trimming pared 5 bases from V and 8 bases from J, leaving 10 bases between. The CDR3 spans 12 residues. The CDR3 protein is CASSKDSDEQFF. CDR3 nucleotide sequence: TGTGCCAGCAGTAAAGACAGCGATGAGCAGTTCTTC.

V and J are TRBV28 and TRBJ2-1; D gene uncertain. The germline V gene has CDR1 MDHEN and CDR2 SYDVKM. V dropped 2 bases and J dropped 5 bases, with 7 bases sitting between them. The CDR3 has 13 amino acids. The chain's CDR3 is CASSLRINNEQFF. CDR3 bases: TGTGCCAGCAGTTTAAGGATCAACAATGAGCAGTTCTTC.

The CDR3 region is CASSTLQGAGTDTQYF. The CDR3, as DNA: TGTGCCAGTAGTACCCTTCAGGGGGCGGGCACAGATACGCAGTATTTT. This sequence joins TRBV19 and TRBJ2-3; 8 nucleotides match TRBD1. The CDR3 contains 16 residues. J lost 1 base, V lost 4 bases, and 7 bases had no gene match. Germline loops: CDR1 LNHDA, CDR2 SQIVND (reference sequence).

This clone was recorded a few times. CDR3 nucleotide sequence: TGCGCCAGCAGCCAAGATTATGGGACAGGGTCGTACGAGCAGTACTTC. Protein: CASSQDYGTGSYEQYF. The rearrangement uses TRBV4-3 and TRBJ2-7; 9 nucleotides match TRBD1. The CDR3 loop spans 16 amino acids. The ends lost 0 bases at V and 4 bases at J; junction bases unmatched: 7. Germline V gene data show CDR1 as LGHNA and CDR2 as YSLEER.

The chain has TRBV6-1 and TRBJ2-2; unclear D gene. V dropped 5 bases and J dropped 7 bases, with 11 bases sitting between them. From germline, CDR1 is MNHNS and CDR2 SASEGT. CDR3 length equals 13 residues. The CDR3 loop reads CASSLRRFGELFF. In DNA form, the CDR3 reads TGTGCCAGCAGTCTAAGGCGGTTCGGGGAGCTGTTTTTT.

There are a few counts of this clone. J is TRBJ2-2 and V is TRBV11-2; D not resolved. From germline, CDR1 is SGHAT and CDR2 FQNNGV. CDR3 length: 13 amino acids. V lost 5 bases to trimming and J lost 0 bases, with 4 bases between them. Here the CDR3 reads CASSPTNTGELFF. Written as DNA, the CDR3 is TGTGCCAGCAGCCCCACGAACACCGGGGAGCTGTTTTTT.

This clone appeared once. The rearrangement links TRBV6-5 to TRBJ2-3, with 7 bases lining up with TRBD1. The germline V gene encodes CDR1 MNHEY and CDR2 SVGAGI. CDR3 length: 15 amino acids. V lost 0 bases to trimming and J lost 6 bases; unmatched junction nucleotides: 6. This CDR3 reads CASSYSTGYGDTQYF. The CDR3, as DNA: TGTGCCAGCAGTTACTCGACAGGGTACGGGGATACGCAGTATTTT.

This clone was observed a single time. J is TRBJ2-3 and V is TRBV6-4; 10 bases are shared with TRBD2. The CDR3 loop spans 16 amino acids. The junction had 6 bases not matched to a gene; V was cut back by 3 bases and J by 3 bases. Germline loops: CDR1 MRHNA, CDR2 SNTAGT. This chain's CDR3 is CASSEQREGGTDTQYF. The CDR3 DNA sequence: TGTGCCAGCAGTGAGCAGCGGGAGGGAGGGACAGATACGCAGTATTTT.

CDR3 coding DNA: TGTGCCAGCAGCTTAGGGACCGGGACAGGGATCGAAAAACTGTTTTTT. Its translation: CASSLGTGTGIEKLFF. The chain links TRBV7-9 to TRBJ1-4, with 9 bases matching TRBD1. The V gene's germline CDR1 is SEHNR and CDR2 FQNEAQ (reference sequence). Unmatched junction bases numbered 8, after V lost 1 base and J lost 8 bases. The CDR3 extends over 16 amino acids.

J is TRBJ2-7 and V is TRBV7-6; 7 nucleotides agree with TRBD2. CDR3 length equals 14 residues. V shed 0 bases, J shed 2 bases, and the junction held 1 base outside the gene matches. Germline CDR1 SGHVS, CDR2 FNYEAQ. DNA of the CDR3: TGTGCCAGCAGCTTAGCAGGACTAGCCTACGAGCAGTACTTC. This codes for CASSLAGLAYEQYF.

The chain carries TRBV11-1 and TRBJ1-5; D not certain. The ends were cut back, 5 bases at V and 0 bases at J, with 11 bases in the middle. Germline V gene sequence: CDR1 SGHAT, CDR2 FQDESV (reference sequence). This CDR3 has 15 residues. This chain's CDR3 is CASSTDGNSNQPQHF. In DNA form, the CDR3 reads TGTGCCAGCAGCACGGACGGGAATAGCAATCAGCCCCAGCATTTT.

This clone was picked up a small number of times. The chain joins TRBV7-8 to TRBJ2-5; the match to TRBD1 covers 7 bases. V gave up 4 bases and J gave up 2 bases; unmatched junction bases: 7. Germline V gene data show CDR1 as SGHVS and CDR2 as FQNEAQ. The CDR3 runs 15 residues. CDR3 amino acids: CASSWGQFTQETQYF. CDR3 in DNA: TGTGCCAGCAGCTGGGGACAGTTTACGCAAGAGACCCAGTACTTC.

The chain carries TRBV6-6 and TRBJ1-2; D may be TRBD1 (5 bases). The germline gives CDR1 MNHNY, CDR2 SVGAGI (reference sequence). Trimming took off 5 bases at V and 4 bases at J, with 11 bases between the two ends. This CDR3 contains 13 residues. The CDR3 is CASSPRDSYGYTF. CDR3 nucleotides: TGTGCCAGCAGTCCCCGGGACTCCTATGGCTACACCTTC.

The chain couples TRBV11-3 to TRBJ2-1, with 12 bases lining up with TRBD1. CDR1 SGHNT and CDR2 YENEEA come from the germline V gene. J lost 9 bases, V lost 4 bases, and 7 bases had no gene match. The CDR3 totals 15 residues. The CDR3 protein is CASSSGTGGEGEQFF. The CDR3 DNA is TGTGCCAGCAGCTCCGGGACAGGGGGCGAGGGTGAGCAGTTCTTC.